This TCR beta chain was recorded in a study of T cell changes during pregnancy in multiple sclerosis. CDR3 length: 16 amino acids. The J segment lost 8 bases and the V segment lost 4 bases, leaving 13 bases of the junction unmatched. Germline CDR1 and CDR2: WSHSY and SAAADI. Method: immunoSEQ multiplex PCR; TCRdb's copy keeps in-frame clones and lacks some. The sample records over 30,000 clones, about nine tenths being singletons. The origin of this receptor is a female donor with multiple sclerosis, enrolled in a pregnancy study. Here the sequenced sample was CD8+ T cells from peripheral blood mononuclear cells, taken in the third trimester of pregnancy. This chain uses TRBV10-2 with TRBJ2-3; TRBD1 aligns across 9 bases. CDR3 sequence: CASSGAGTGSGRTQYF. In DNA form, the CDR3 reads TGCGCCAGCAGTGGGGCGGGGACAGGGTCGGGTCGTACGCAGTATTTT.